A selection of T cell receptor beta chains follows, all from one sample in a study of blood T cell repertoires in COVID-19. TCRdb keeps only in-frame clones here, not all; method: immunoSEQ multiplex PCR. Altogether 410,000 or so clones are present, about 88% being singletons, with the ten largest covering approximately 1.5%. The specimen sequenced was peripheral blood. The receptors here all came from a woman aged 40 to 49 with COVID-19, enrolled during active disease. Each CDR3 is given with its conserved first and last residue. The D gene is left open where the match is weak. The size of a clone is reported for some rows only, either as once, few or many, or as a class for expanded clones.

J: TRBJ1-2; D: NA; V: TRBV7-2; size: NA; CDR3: CASSLTPGRSLSYGYTF; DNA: TGTGCCAGCAGCCTTACCCCAGGTCGGTCACTCTCCTATGGCTACACCTTC
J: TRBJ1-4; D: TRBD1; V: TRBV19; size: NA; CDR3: CATSWVGTVHEKLFF; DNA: TGTGCCACTTCATGGGTCGGGACAGTGCATGAAAAACTGTTTTTT
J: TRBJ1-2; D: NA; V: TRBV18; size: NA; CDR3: CASSPPGQGGYGYTF; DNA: TGTGCCAGCTCACCACCGGGCCAGGGAGGCTATGGCTACACCTTC
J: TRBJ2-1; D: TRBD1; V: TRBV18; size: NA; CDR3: CASSPGQGKLDEQFF; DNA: TGTGCCAGCTCACCAGGACAGGGTAAACTCGATGAGCAGTTCTTC
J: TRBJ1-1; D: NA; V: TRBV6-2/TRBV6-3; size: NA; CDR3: CASSPLAHLPTEAFF; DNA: TGTGCCAGCAGTCCCCTCGCCCATCTACCGACTGAAGCTTTCTTT
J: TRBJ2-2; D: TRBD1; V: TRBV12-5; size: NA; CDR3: CASGLVGDRDSTGELFF; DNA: TGTGCTAGTGGTTTGGTGGGAGACAGGGACAGCACCGGGGAGCTGTTTTTT
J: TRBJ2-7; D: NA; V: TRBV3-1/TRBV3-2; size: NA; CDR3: CASSPAPGHLYEQYF; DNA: TGTGCCAGCAGCCCCGCTCCGGGACACTTATACGAGCAGTACTTC
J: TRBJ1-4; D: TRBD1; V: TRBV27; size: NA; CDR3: CASSRQGLNVREKLFF; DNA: TGTGCCAGCAGCCGACAGGGGTTAAATGTTCGGGAAAAACTGTTTTTT
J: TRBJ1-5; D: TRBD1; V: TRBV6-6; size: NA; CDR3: CASSSGTGLVNQPQHF; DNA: TGTGCCAGCAGCTCCGGGACAGGGCTTGTCAATCAGCCCCAGCATTTT
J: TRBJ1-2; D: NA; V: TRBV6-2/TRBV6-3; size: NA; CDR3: CASSFRAGGLYGYTF; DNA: TGTGCCAGCAGTTTTAGGGCAGGAGGACTCTATGGCTACACCTTC
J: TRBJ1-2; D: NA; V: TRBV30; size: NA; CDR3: CAWGRQDYGYTF; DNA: TGTGCCTGGGGCAGACAGGACTATGGCTACACCTTC
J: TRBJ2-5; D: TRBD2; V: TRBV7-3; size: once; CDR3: CASSLGLAGVETQYF; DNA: TGTGCCAGCAGCTTGGGTCTAGCGGGAGTCGAGACCCAGTACTTC
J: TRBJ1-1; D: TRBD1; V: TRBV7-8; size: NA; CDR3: CASSSGTGEVTEAFF; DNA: TGTGCCAGCAGCTCAGGGACAGGGGAGGTGACTGAAGCTTTCTTT
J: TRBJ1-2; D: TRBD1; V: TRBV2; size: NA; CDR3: CASSARGQIYGYTF; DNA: TGTGCCAGCAGCGCTAGGGGACAGATCTATGGCTACACCTTC
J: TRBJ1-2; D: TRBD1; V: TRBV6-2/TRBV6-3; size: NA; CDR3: CASSFPGTGDYGYTF; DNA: TGTGCCAGCAGTTTCCCCGGGACAGGGGACTATGGCTACACCTTC
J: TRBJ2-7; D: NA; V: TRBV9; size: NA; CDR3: CASSEQGWSYEQYF; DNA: TGTGCCAGCAGCGAGCAGGGGTGGTCCTACGAGCAGTACTTC
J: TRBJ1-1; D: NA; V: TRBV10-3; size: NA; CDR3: CAISVQGTEAFF; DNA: TGTGCCATCAGTGTACAGGGCACTGAAGCTTTCTTT
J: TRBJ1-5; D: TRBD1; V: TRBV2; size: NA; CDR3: CASSVVGQGKYSNQPQHF; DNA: TGTGCCAGCAGTGTCGTGGGACAGGGAAAATATAGCAATCAGCCCCAGCATTTT
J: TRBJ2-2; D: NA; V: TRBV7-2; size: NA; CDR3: CASSLIRGSTGELFF; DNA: TGTGCCAGCAGCTTAATAAGGGGTTCTACCGGGGAGCTGTTTTTT
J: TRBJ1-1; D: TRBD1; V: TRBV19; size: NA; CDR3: CASSPRRRGRNTEAFF; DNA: TGTGCCAGTAGTCCTAGGCGCAGGGGGCGGAACACTGAAGCTTTCTTT
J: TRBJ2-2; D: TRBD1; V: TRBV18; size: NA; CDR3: CASSSLQGATGELFF; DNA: TGTGCCAGCTCATCTTTGCAGGGGGCCACCGGGGAGCTGTTTTTT
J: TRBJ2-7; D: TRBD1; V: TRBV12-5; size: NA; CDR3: CASGLGTGGTYEQYF; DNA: TGTGCTAGTGGTTTGGGGACAGGGGGGACCTACGAGCAGTACTTC
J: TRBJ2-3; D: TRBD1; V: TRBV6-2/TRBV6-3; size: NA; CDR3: CASSYSSRTGPYF; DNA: TGTGCCAGCAGTTACTCGAGTAGGACAGGACCGTATTTT
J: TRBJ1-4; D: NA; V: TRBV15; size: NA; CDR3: CATSRDWQTPEATNEKLFF; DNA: TGTGCCACCAGCAGAGATTGGCAGACACCGGAGGCAACTAATGAAAAACTGTTTTTT
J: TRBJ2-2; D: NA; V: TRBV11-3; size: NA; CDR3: CASSPNPWGANTGELFF; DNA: TGTGCCAGCAGCCCGAATCCCTGGGGGGCGAACACCGGGGAGCTGTTTTTT
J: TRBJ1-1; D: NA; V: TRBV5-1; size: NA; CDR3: CASSLNWGTPEAFF; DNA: TGCGCCAGCAGCTTGAATTGGGGGACTCCTGAAGCTTTCTTT
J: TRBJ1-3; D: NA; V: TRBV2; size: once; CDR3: CASSEQGSSSGNTIYF; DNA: TGTGCCAGCAGTGAACAGGGGTCGAGCTCTGGAAACACCATATATTTT
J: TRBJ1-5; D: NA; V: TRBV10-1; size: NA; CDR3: CATSPQGSNQPQHF; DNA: TGCGCCACAAGTCCTCAGGGGAGCAATCAGCCCCAGCATTTT
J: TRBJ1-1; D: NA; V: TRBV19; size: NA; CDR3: CASSPEEGWHTEAFF; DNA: TGTGCCAGTAGCCCCGAGGAGGGATGGCACACTGAAGCTTTCTTT
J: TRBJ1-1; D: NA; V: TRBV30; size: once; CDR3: CAWTLGAEAFF; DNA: TGTGCCTGGACTTTGGGGGCAGAAGCTTTCTTT
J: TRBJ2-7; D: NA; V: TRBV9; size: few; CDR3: CASSPSPTSYEQYF; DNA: TGTGCCAGCAGCCCATCCCCGACATCCTACGAGCAGTACTTC
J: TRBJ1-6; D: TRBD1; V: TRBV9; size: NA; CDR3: CASSTREGPLGQGYNSPLHF; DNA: TGTGCCAGCAGCACCCGTGAGGGTCCGCTCGGACAGGGATATAATTCACCCCTCCACTTT
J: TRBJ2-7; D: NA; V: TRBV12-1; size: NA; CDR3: CASSFGRVGHEQYF; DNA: TGTGCCAGCAGCTTTGGCAGGGTCGGCCACGAGCAGTACTTC
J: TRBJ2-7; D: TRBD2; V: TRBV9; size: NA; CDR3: CASSVGGAGGYEQYF; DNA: TGTGCCAGCAGCGTAGGAGGGGCGGGAGGGTACGAGCAGTACTTC
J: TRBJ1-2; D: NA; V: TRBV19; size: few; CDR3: CASNKQGYGYTF; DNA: TGTGCCAGTAATAAACAGGGCTATGGCTACACCTTC
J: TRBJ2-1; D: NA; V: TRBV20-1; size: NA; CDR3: CSARGTGNQFF; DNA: TGCAGTGCTAGAGGGACTGGCAACCAGTTCTTC
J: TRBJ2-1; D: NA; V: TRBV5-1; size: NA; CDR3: CASSLASKHEQFF; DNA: TGCGCCAGCAGCTTGGCTAGCAAGCATGAGCAGTTCTTC
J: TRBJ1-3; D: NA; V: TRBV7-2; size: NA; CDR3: CASSLQNSGNTIYF; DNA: TGTGCCAGCAGCTTGCAGAACTCTGGAAACACCATATATTTT
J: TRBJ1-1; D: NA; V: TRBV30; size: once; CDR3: CAWSRQRGTEAFF; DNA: TGTGCCTGGAGTAGACAGCGCGGCACTGAAGCTTTCTTT
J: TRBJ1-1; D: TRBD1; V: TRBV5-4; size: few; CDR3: CASSLGGTGVTEAFF; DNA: TGTGCCAGCAGCTTAGGGGGGACAGGGGTCACTGAAGCTTTCTTT
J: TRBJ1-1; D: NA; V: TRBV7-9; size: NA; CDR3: CASSLLQGMNTEAFF; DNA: TGTGCCAGCAGCTTACTCCAGGGGATGAACACTGAAGCTTTCTTT
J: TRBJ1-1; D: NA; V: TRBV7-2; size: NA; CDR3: CASSLSTGSSEAFF; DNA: TGTGCCAGCAGCTTATCCACAGGGTCTTCTGAAGCTTTCTTT
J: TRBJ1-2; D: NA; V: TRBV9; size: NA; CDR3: CASSPTYPGYTF; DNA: TGTGCCAGCAGCCCAACTTACCCTGGCTACACCTTC
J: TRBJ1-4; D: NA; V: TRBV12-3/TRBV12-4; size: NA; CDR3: CASSANEKLFF; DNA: TGTGCCAGCAGTGCGAATGAAAAACTGTTTTTT